The 15 T cell receptor beta chains presented below share a single source sample, sequenced in a study of CD8 T cells in Susac syndrome. Reverse transcription of 0.5 to 1 ug RNA was carried out with random hexamers. TCRdb re-called the immunoSEQ multiplex PCR reads through MiXCR, storing one row per CDR3 protein. The sample lists 140,000 to 150,000 distinct CDR3 sequences; roughly 94% were seen once. The sequenced material came from CD4+ T cells from PBMCs. These receptors were taken from a human donor in good health.

This clonotype showed up just a few times. The V gene is TRBV5-1, the J gene TRBJ1-3, with no clear D. The V end lost 0 bases, the J end lost 0 bases, and 7 bases lay between the germline ends. Looked up from germline, CDR1 is SGHRS and CDR2 is YFSETQ. This CDR3 spans 15 amino acids. The CDR3 loop reads CASSLGQASGNTIYF. In nucleotides, the CDR3 is TGCGCCAGCAGCTTGGGCCAGGCCTCTGGAAACACCATATATTTT.

The J gene is TRBJ1-5, the V gene TRBV15; 7 bases match TRBD1. The V gene's germline CDR1 is LNHNV and CDR2 YYDKDF (reference sequence). The CDR3 extends over 17 amino acids. J gave up 2 bases and V 0 bases, and 7 bases lay outside the gene matches. CDR3: CATSRDPQGDGNQPQHF. CDR3 bases: TGTGCCACCAGCAGAGATCCCCAGGGGGACGGCAATCAGCCCCAGCATTTT.

This chain joins TRBV28 and TRBJ2-3; 9 bases are a match to TRBD1. This CDR3 contains 15 residues. The J segment lost 2 bases and the V segment lost 6 bases, leaving 6 bases of the junction unmatched. The germline gives CDR1 MDHEN, CDR2 SYDVKM. CDR3 protein: CASSGQGRYTDTQYF. In nucleotides, the CDR3 is TGTGCCAGCAGCGGACAGGGGAGGTACACAGATACGCAGTATTTT.

This clonotype was counted only a few times. V gene TRBV4-1 combines with J gene TRBJ2-2; TRBD1 is a possible D gene (5 bases). V was cut by 2 bases and J by 1 base, with 8 bases left in between. Germline CDR1 and CDR2: MGHRA and YSYEKL. CDR3 length: 15 residues. CDR3 nucleotide sequence: TGCGCCAGCAGCCAAACCGACAGGAACACCGGGGAGCTGTTTTTT. Its protein product is CASSQTDRNTGELFF.

This clonotype is a singleton in its sample. The gene calls are TRBV24-1 and TRBJ1-1; 7 bases align to TRBD1. This CDR3 has 15 amino acids. Germline values: CDR1 KGHDR, CDR2 SFDVKD. V lost 2 bases and J lost 1; bases outside the gene matches: 3. CDR3 nucleotides: TGTGCCACCAGTGATTCAGGGACAGAGAACACTGAAGCTTTCTTT. The encoded protein is CATSDSGTENTEAFF.

V and J are TRBV24-1 and TRBJ1-2; no definite D call. In germline, CDR1 is KGHDR, CDR2 SFDVKD. The CDR3 contains 17 residues. Trimming shortened V by 6 bases and J by 3 bases, and 22 bases separated the two germline ends. The DNA for the CDR3 is TGTGCCACCAGTTTACCACATTTATCCATGGATGACTATGGCTACACCTTC. Translation: CATSLPHLSMDDYGYTF.

The V and J genes are TRBV29-1 and TRBJ2-1; TRBD2 aligns across 10 bases. V was pared by 6 bases and J by 10 bases, with 15 bases of the junction left unmatched. The germline gives CDR1 SQVTM, CDR2 ANQGSEA. The CDR3 covers 15 residues. The CDR3 DNA is TGCAGCGTCCACAGGGGAAGCGGGAGGGCTGTCGAGCAGTTCTTC. Translation: CSVHRGSGRAVEQFF.

The CDR3 loop reads CASSPRAKNIQYF. Here the CDR3 DNA reads TGTGCCAGCAGCCCGAGGGCCAAAAACATTCAGTACTTC. This chain connects TRBV7-9 to TRBJ2-4; D is undetermined. Germline-derived CDR1 and CDR2 are SEHNR and FQNEAQ (reference sequence). This CDR3 has 13 amino acids. The V and J ends lost 5 bases and 1 base respectively, with 6 bases between them.

The rearrangement uses TRBV24-1 and TRBJ2-5; a weak D match, TRBD1 (6 bases). This CDR3 has 15 residues. Germline CDR1 is KGHDR and CDR2 is SFDVKD. The V gene lost 1 base and the J gene lost 3 bases, with 11 bases spanning the gap. The CDR3 DNA reads as TGTGCCACCAGTGATTTCCTCAGGGGAAAAGAGACCCAGTACTTC. This gives the protein CATSDFLRGKETQYF.

This chain connects TRBV6-6 to TRBJ2-3; 13 bases align to TRBD2. Unmatched junction bases numbered 8, after V lost 6 bases and J lost 5 bases. Germline lookup yields CDR1 MNHNY and CDR2 SVGAGI (reference sequence). There are 16 residues in the CDR3. In nucleotides, the CDR3 is TGTGCCAGCAGATTCGGACTAGCGGGAGCTGTAGATACGCAGTATTTT. Encoded protein: CASRFGLAGAVDTQYF.

The rearrangement links TRBV23-1 to TRBJ1-2; 8 nucleotides match TRBD1. TRBV23-1 is noted as an ORF with a role that remains uncertain. CDR3 length equals 19 residues. Trimming at V came to 2 bases and at J to 2 bases, leaving 16 bases not matched to a gene. The CDR3 reads CASSQHNRAQGAFNYGYTF. The CDR3 DNA reads TGCGCCAGCAGTCAACACAATCGGGCGCAGGGGGCGTTCAACTATGGCTACACCTTC.

The V gene is TRBV3-1, the J gene TRBJ1-1, with TRBD1 matching 7 bases. The CDR3 has 13 amino acids. Germline loops: CDR1 LGHDT, CDR2 YNNKEL (reference sequence). The V and J ends lost 4 bases and 6 bases, in that order; junction bases with no gene match: 5. This CDR3 is CASSLTGVAEAFF. The DNA for the CDR3 is TGTGCCAGCAGCCTAACAGGGGTCGCTGAAGCTTTCTTT. Full variable domain (outside the CDR3, taken from reference TRBV3-1 and TRBJ1-1): DTAVSQTPKYLVTQMGNDKSIKCEQNLGHDTMYWYKQDSKKFLKIMFSYNNKELIINETVPNRFSPKSPDKAHLNLHINSLELGDSAVYFCASSLTGVAEAFFGQGTRLTVV.

The chain has TRBV30 and TRBJ2-7; TRBD2 matches at 9 bases. CDR3 length: 13 amino acids. V gave up 2 bases and J gave up 6 bases; unmatched junction bases: 5. Germline CDR1 is GTSNPN and CDR2 is SVGIG (reference sequence). The CDR3 sequence: CAWSKLAGFEQYF. CDR3 bases: TGTGCCTGGAGTAAGCTAGCGGGATTCGAGCAGTACTTC. Based on the CDR3 plus reference TRBV30 and TRBJ2-7, the full variable domain is SQTIHQWPATLVQPVGSPLSLECTVEGTSNPNLYWYRQAAGRGLQLLFYSVGIGQISSEVPQNLSASRPQDRQFILSSKKLLLSDSGFYLCAWSKLAGFEQYFGPGTRLTVT.

This chain connects TRBV6-1 to TRBJ2-5; D is possibly TRBD2 (6 bases). Trimming took off 6 bases at V and 5 bases at J, with 16 bases between the two ends. CDR3 length: 14 amino acids. The V gene's germline CDR1 is MNHNS and CDR2 SASEGT. This CDR3 is CASSDDIGRETQYF. In DNA, the CDR3 is TGTGCCAGCAGCGACGACATAGGGAGGGAGACCCAGTACTTC.

The chain is built from TRBV7-9 and TRBJ2-7, with a weak D call TRBD2 (5 bases). Germline lookup yields CDR1 SEHNR and CDR2 FQNEAQ (reference sequence). The CDR3 is 16 residues long. V lost 0 bases and J 5 bases, leaving 17 bases between the germline ends. The CDR3 DNA reads TGTGCCAGCAGCTTAGCGGGAGTGAGCCGGGTAAACGAGCAGTACTTC. Its translation: CASSLAGVSRVNEQYF.